This T cell receptor beta chain derives from a study of CD8+CD57+ T cells in acquired aplastic anemia. Study overall: Sorted CD4+ and CD8+ cell DNA averaged about 3.5 ug. Notes on the study in general: No significant patient-versus-control difference appeared in CD8+ Simpson's diversity. Twenty-nine was the count of CD8+ CDR3 sequences that patients shared with controls.

This clonotype appeared many times. Its target is unknown. V lost 0 bases and J lost 4, with 13 bases in between. Germline-derived CDR1 and CDR2 are SGHRS and YFSETQ. The CDR3 runs to 15 residues. The study profiled TCR beta VDJ and CDR3 using genomic DNA as template. TCRdb re-called the reads with MiXCR, one entry per CDR3 protein. This sample yields 200,000 to 250,000 distinct CDR3 sequences, of which 30% to 35% are seen a single time; roughly 1.1% belongs to the top ten. Sequenced sample: sorted CD4+, CD8+, or CD8+CD57+ T cells (not recorded which) from PBMCs. This chain uses TRBV5-1 with TRBJ1-2, with D unclear. This TCR was sampled from a human donor in good health, serving as a control. In DNA form, the CDR3 reads TGCGCCAGCAGCTTGGCTCCGGGCCTGGGCTATGGCTACACCTTC. Its translation is CASSLAPGLGYGYTF. Full variable domain (rest looked up from reference TRBV5-1 and TRBJ1-2): KAGVTQTPRYLIKTRGQQVTLSCSPISGHRSVSWYQQTPGQGLQFLFEYFSETQRNKGNFPGRFSGRQFSNSRSEMNVSTLELGDSALYLCASSLAPGLGYGYTFGSGTRLTVV.